The 22 T cell receptor beta chains below all came from one sample that was sequenced in a study of CD8 T cells in Susac syndrome. RNA, at roughly 0.45 to 1 ug, was reverse transcribed with random hexamers. TCRdb processed the immunoSEQ multiplex PCR reads anew with MiXCR; each CDR3 protein has one entry. Of around 220,000 distinct CDR3 sequences listed, around 90% are singletons. The specimen sequenced was CD8+ T cells from PBMCs. The receptors derive from a human donor with multiple sclerosis.

The chain is built from TRBV7-9 and TRBJ2-2; D not resolved. Looked up from germline, CDR1 is SEHNR and CDR2 is FQNEAQ (reference sequence). The CDR3 totals 16 residues. Trimming removed 5 bases at V and 0 bases at J, with 13 bases between. Written as DNA, the CDR3 is TGTGCCAGCAGCCCCTGGGCAAGGGCGAACACCGGGGAGCTGTTTTTT. Residues: CASSPWARANTGELFF.

The chain links TRBV27 to TRBJ2-1; no definite D call. Germline V gives CDR1 MNHEY, CDR2 SMNVEV (reference sequence). The V end lost 2 bases, the J end lost 7 bases, and 12 bases lay between the germline ends. This CDR3 comprises 14 residues. CDR3: CASSLGSWLNEQFF. CDR3 in DNA: TGTGCCAGCAGTTTAGGGTCGTGGCTGAATGAGCAGTTCTTC.

The chain has TRBV30 and TRBJ1-5; TRBD1 is a possible D gene (5 bases). Trimming pared 2 bases from V and 6 bases from J, leaving 17 bases between. CDR1 is GTSNPN, CDR2 SVGIG, per germline (reference sequence). The CDR3 covers 15 residues. The CDR3 region has the DNA TGTGCCTGGAGTTTTACAGCGGGGGTGGGTCAGCCCCAGCATTTT. This translates into CAWSFTAGVGQPQHF.

The chain combines TRBV28 with TRBJ2-1; 10 bases match TRBD1. With 6 bases clipped from V and 6 bases from J, the junction kept 5 bases outside the gene matches. Germline values: CDR1 MDHEN, CDR2 SYDVKM. This CDR3 spans 14 amino acids. In DNA form, the CDR3 reads TGTGCCAGCAGACGACAGGGGGCCGGCAATGAGCAGTTCTTC. This sequence encodes CASRRQGAGNEQFF.

This clonotype was observed a handful of times. The J gene is TRBJ2-7, the V gene TRBV6-1; a possible D gene is TRBD2 (6 bases). The ends were cut back, 0 bases at V and 1 base at J, with 13 bases in the middle. The CDR3 loop spans 16 amino acids. CDR1 is MNHNS and CDR2 is SASEGT in the germline V gene. The CDR3 DNA reads TGTGCCAGCAGTGAAGCGCATGCGGGGTCATCCTACGAGCAGTACTTC. Translating it yields CASSEAHAGSSYEQYF.

This clonotype was seen more than once but under ten times. J is TRBJ2-7 and V is TRBV13, with a weak D call TRBD1 (6 bases). Germline CDR1 and CDR2: PRHDT and FYEKMQ (reference sequence). Trimming stripped 4 bases from V and 2 bases from J, with 9 bases between. The CDR3 contains 13 residues. The CDR3 sequence: CASSSRGPYEQYF. CDR3 DNA sequence: TGTGCCAGCAGCTCCAGGGGCCCCTACGAGCAGTACTTC. Variable domain in full (rest from reference TRBV13 and TRBJ2-7): AAGVIQSPRHLIKEKRETATLKCYPIPRHDTVYWYQQGPGQDPQFLISFYEKMQSDKGSIPDRFSAQQFSDYHSELNMSSLELGDSALYFCASSSRGPYEQYFGPGTRLTVT.

The chain recombines TRBV10-2 with TRBJ1-5; D is perhaps TRBD1 (5 bases). Trimming left V 2 bases short and J 4 bases short, with 12 bases between. CDR1 WSHSY and CDR2 SAAADI come from the germline V gene. This CDR3 spans 15 amino acids. The CDR3 DNA sequence: TGCGCCAGCAGTGAGATCGGGACGTCGAATCAGCCCCAGCATTTT. Translated: CASSEIGTSNQPQHF.

CDR3 sequence (DNA): TGTGCCAGCAGCCACCCCGGACAGGGATACTATGGCTACACCTTC. Translating gives CASSHPGQGYYGYTF. V gene TRBV5-4 combines with J gene TRBJ1-2; 8 bases map to TRBD1. The CDR3 totals 15 residues. The V and J ends lost 4 bases and 3 bases, in that order; junction bases with no gene match: 8. Germline V gene sequence: CDR1 SGHNT, CDR2 YYREEE (reference sequence).

The chain employs TRBV30 and TRBJ2-7; no clear D gene. Trimming removed 4 bases from V and 5 bases from J, with 12 bases in between. The CDR3 extends over 12 amino acids. Germline CDR1 GTSNPN, CDR2 SVGIG (reference sequence). This CDR3 is CAWTGPMDEQYF. The CDR3 region has the DNA TGTGCCTGGACCGGTCCTATGGACGAGCAGTACTTC. The variable domain in full, with the rest retrieved from reference TRBV30 and TRBJ2-7, is SQTIHQWPATLVQPVGSPLSLECTVEGTSNPNLYWYRQAAGRGLQLLFYSVGIGQISSEVPQNLSASRPQDRQFILSSKKLLLSDSGFYLCAWTGPMDEQYFGPGTRLTVT.

This chain connects TRBV5-1 to TRBJ1-1; 7 bases agree with TRBD1. Trimming at V came to 3 bases and at J to 4 bases, leaving 6 bases not matched to a gene. CDR1 is SGHRS, CDR2 YFSETQ, per germline. The CDR3 is 14 residues long. CDR3 residues: CASSSRQGGTEAFF. The CDR3 bases are TGCGCCAGCAGCTCCAGACAGGGAGGCACTGAAGCTTTCTTT.

The J gene is TRBJ1-4, the V gene TRBV4-2; no firm D call. CDR1 is LGHNA and CDR2 is YNFKEQ in the germline V gene. V gave up 0 bases and J gave up 6 bases, with 2 bases separating them. The CDR3 extends over 12 amino acids. The CDR3 region has the DNA TGTGCCAGCAGCCAAGAAGATGAAAAACTGTTTTTT. Its translation: CASSQEDEKLFF.

The rearrangement joins TRBV7-9 to TRBJ2-2; 8 bases map to TRBD2. The germline CDR1 and CDR2 sequences are SEHNR and FQNEAQ (reference sequence). The CDR3 is 18 residues long. V trimming: 8 bases; J trimming: 1 base; junction bases outside the gene matches: 15. CDR3 amino acids: CASSPGWRGALNTGELFF. CDR3 in DNA: TGTGCCAGCTCGCCAGGGTGGCGGGGGGCTCTGAACACCGGGGAGCTGTTTTTT.

This clonotype turned up a few times. The J gene is TRBJ1-1, the V gene TRBV7-3, with 8 bases aligning to TRBD1. Per germline, CDR1 SGHTA and CDR2 FQGTGA. The length of the CDR3 is 14 residues. V was pared by 3 bases and J by 5 bases, with 5 bases of the junction left unmatched. For the CDR3, the DNA is TGTGCCAGCAGCTTGGGGACAGGCTCAACTGAAGCTTTCTTT. It codes for CASSLGTGSTEAFF.

The chain joins TRBV24-1 to TRBJ1-1; D not resolved. Trimming took 10 bases from V and 4 from J, leaving 15 bases between them. The CDR3 length is 13 residues. CDR1 is KGHDR and CDR2 is SFDVKD in the germline V gene. CDR3 amino acids: CATAKGWGTEAFF. The CDR3 nucleotides read TGTGCCACTGCCAAGGGATGGGGCACTGAAGCTTTCTTT.

The chain carries TRBV5-1 and TRBJ2-2; D is possibly TRBD1 (5 bases). Trimming removed 3 bases from V and 9 bases from J, with 12 bases in between. This CDR3 region has 13 residues. CDR1 is SGHRS, CDR2 YFSETQ, per germline. The CDR3 region is CASSSDDSWELFF. DNA of the CDR3: TGCGCCAGCAGCTCAGACGACAGTTGGGAGCTGTTTTTT. The complete variable domain, with remaining parts taken from reference TRBV5-1 and TRBJ2-2, reads KAGVTQTPRYLIKTRGQQVTLSCSPISGHRSVSWYQQTPGQGLQFLFEYFSETQRNKGNFPGRFSGRQFSNSRSEMNVSTLELGDSALYLCASSSDDSWELFFGEGSRLTVL.

The chain has TRBV12-5 and TRBJ2-1; the D is unclear. The CDR3 is made up of 13 amino acids. CDR1 LGHNT and CDR2 FRNRAP come from the germline V gene. Trimming took 0 bases from V and 5 from J, leaving 5 bases between them. Here the CDR3 DNA reads TGTGCTAGTGGTTTGGTACCAGACAATGAGCAGTTCTTC. It translates to CASGLVPDNEQFF.

The chain has TRBV7-6 and TRBJ2-5; 10 nucleotides align to TRBD2. J was trimmed by 1 base and V by 1 base; bases with no gene match: 3. There are 16 residues in the CDR3. Per germline, CDR1 SGHVS and CDR2 FNYEAQ. CDR3 nucleotides: TGTGCCAGCAGCTTAGGGCTAGCGGGGGCCCAAGAGACCCAGTACTTC. It is translated as CASSLGLAGAQETQYF.

This chain links TRBV12-3 or TRBV12-4 with TRBJ1-5, with D tentatively TRBD1 (5 bases). There are 15 residues in the CDR3. The V gene lost 5 bases and the J gene lost 1 base, with 12 bases spanning the gap. CDR3 in DNA: TGTGCCAGCAGTAAGTCGGGGGACAGCAATCAGCCCCAGCATTTT. Encoded protein: CASSKSGDSNQPQHF.

The chain carries TRBV12-3 or TRBV12-4 and TRBJ2-7; TRBD2 matches 9 bases. V shed 6 bases, J shed 5 bases, and the junction held 20 bases outside the gene matches. The CDR3 covers 18 residues. The CDR3 sequence is CASSYYLQGRGGHDEQYF. The CDR3 DNA reads as TGTGCCAGCAGCTACTACCTTCAGGGGCGGGGGGGCCACGACGAGCAGTACTTC.

The chain has TRBV6-5 and TRBJ1-3; 9 bases are a match to TRBD1. The V gene's germline CDR1 is MNHEY and CDR2 SVGAGI. Trimming cost V 5 bases and J 4 bases; bases outside gene matches: 6. The CDR3 sequence is 15 residues long. The CDR3 region is CASSGDREIGNTIYF. Here the CDR3 DNA reads TGTGCCAGCAGTGGGGACAGGGAGATCGGAAACACCATATATTTT.

The chain recombines TRBV20-1 with TRBJ1-2; D perhaps matches TRBD1 (5 bases). The ends were cut back, 0 bases at V and 6 bases at J, with 23 bases in the middle. The CDR3 covers 17 residues. Germline CDR1 is DFQATT and CDR2 is SNEGSKA (reference sequence). The CDR3 bases are TGCAGTGCTAGAGATTTGTTATACGAGGGGATGGCGGATGGCTACACCTTC. This gives the protein CSARDLLYEGMADGYTF.

This chain connects TRBV7-9 to TRBJ1-1; perhaps TRBD1 as D (6 bases). Trimming stripped 1 base from V and 4 bases from J, with 16 bases between. There are 16 residues in the CDR3. From germline, CDR1 is SEHNR and CDR2 FQNEAQ (reference sequence). The CDR3 loop reads CASSLGGGLISTEAFF. The CDR3 bases are TGTGCCAGCAGCTTAGGCGGGGGGCTGATTAGCACTGAAGCTTTCTTT.